Reported below is one T cell receptor beta chain. Its antigen is still unknown. This sample is part of a study of Ad26.COV2.S vaccination and SARS-CoV-2 variants. In the study overall: Vaccine-arm donor from the placebo-controlled COV1001 Ad26.COV2.S trial. Participants got Ad26.COV2.S intramuscularly, once or twice 56 days apart. Findings and limits, study-wide: Spike-specific CD8+ and CD4+ T cell responses reportedly showed substantial breadth after vaccination.

CDR3 length: 15 amino acids. Trimming removed 0 bases at V and 6 bases at J, with 12 bases between. Per the germline V gene, CDR1 is SGHVS and CDR2 is FQNEAQ. Clones were sequenced by immunoSEQ multiplex PCR, and TCRdb holds only the in-frame ones, with some missing. The data show 400,000 to 500,000 clones, 85% to 90% seen once. Indicated treatment: about 20 received Ad26.COV2.S at low or high dose, single or two shots; 5 received placebo; per-sample allocation not given. Sampling was done on day 63 after the first vaccine or placebo injection. A Boston adult aged 18-55 years was the donor. This sequence was found in a person aged 18-60 years who received the Ad26.COV2.S COVID-19 vaccine or a placebo. Sequencing used peripheral blood, obtained in a trial of Ad26.COV2.S vaccine versus placebo. The gene calls are TRBV7-8 and TRBJ1-5; no definite D call. The CDR3 spells CASSLARGPGQPQHF. CDR3 sequence (DNA): TGTGCCAGCAGCTTAGCGCGGGGTCCAGGTCAGCCCCAGCATTTT.